The 18 T cell receptor beta chains given below trace back to one sample, sequenced in a study of cytomegalovirus exposure and HLA in healthy donors (dated by TCRdb to about 2017). Preparation of the library involved the immunoSEQ multiplex PCR assay. The multiplex PCR relied on a mix of 60 forward primers for TCR Vbeta segments and 13 reverse primers for TCR Jbeta segments. TCRdb obtained this table from immuneACCESS and retained in-frame rearrangements with V and J assigned. These tables miss some clones; where compared with another copy, unresolved V genes account for less than half of the shortfall, and the remainder is unexplained. The sample contains some 150,000 clones, more than 70% of them found a single time. About 1.3% of the sample comes from the top ten. Sequencing was done on a sample of PBMCs. The receptors stem from a man in his 60s in good health and CMV-seronegative.

V is TRBV5-4 and J is TRBJ2-7, with 8 positions matching TRBD1. Germline V gene data show CDR1 as SGHNT and CDR2 as YYREEE (reference sequence). This CDR3 spans 15 amino acids. Losses at the gene ends were 4 bases for V and 5 bases for J; bases not matched to a gene: 11. DNA of the CDR3: TGTGCCAGCAGCCTTGGGAACAGGGGGTTCGACGAGCAGTACTTC. The encoded protein is CASSLGNRGFDEQYF.

The chain recombines TRBV4-1 with TRBJ1-3; 10 positions agree with TRBD1. V shed 1 base and J 4 bases; nucleotides not matched to a gene: 4. Germline CDR1 reads MGHRA; CDR2 reads YSYEKL. The CDR3 has 16 residues. This CDR3 reads CASSQAGTGVGNTIYF. CDR3 in DNA: TGCGCCAGCAGCCAAGCCGGGACAGGGGTGGGAAACACCATATATTTT.

The chain recombines TRBV27 with TRBJ2-2; D call uncertain. This CDR3 has 14 residues. Germline V gene data show CDR1 as MNHEY and CDR2 as SMNVEV (reference sequence). The V and J ends lost 2 bases and 8 bases respectively, with 12 bases between them. The CDR3: CASSLMAAGGELFF. In DNA form, the CDR3 reads TGTGCCAGCAGTTTAATGGCTGCCGGGGGGGAGCTGTTTTTT.

Written as DNA, the CDR3 is TGTGCCAGCAGCCCCCACCGGGGGGGCAGAGAGACCCAGTACTTC. Its translation is CASSPHRGGRETQYF. V and J are TRBV7-2 and TRBJ2-5; 8 positions match TRBD2. The germline gives CDR1 SGHTA, CDR2 FQGNSA. The CDR3 extends over 15 amino acids. Trimming cost V 5 bases and J 4 bases; bases outside gene matches: 9.

DNA of the CDR3: TGCAGCGTCGTAGGACAGATTGAAGCTTTCTTT. Translation gives CSVVGQIEAFF. The rearrangement uses TRBV29-1 and TRBJ1-1; D may be TRBD1 (6 bases). Trimming removed 6 bases at V and 7 bases at J, with 12 bases between. The germline gives CDR1 SQVTM, CDR2 ANQGSEA. The CDR3 loop spans 11 amino acids.

This chain uses TRBV10-3 with TRBJ2-7; a weak D match, TRBD1 (5 bases). The ends were cut back, 2 bases at V and 0 bases at J, with 14 bases in the middle. The CDR3 covers 16 residues. Germline V gene sequence: CDR1 ENHRY, CDR2 SYGVKD. This chain's CDR3 is CAISETDSTTSYEQYF. The CDR3 nucleotides read TGTGCCATCAGTGAGACCGACAGTACCACCTCCTACGAGCAGTACTTC.

In its sample, this clone was seen a few times. This chain connects TRBV11-2 to TRBJ2-7; perhaps TRBD2 as D (5 bases). CDR1 and CDR2 (germline): SGHAT, FQNNGV. The V end was cut by 5 bases, the J end by 0 bases, with 11 bases between. This CDR3 comprises 14 residues. Written as DNA, the CDR3 is TGTGCCAGCAGCACCGGACTCAGCTCCTACGAGCAGTACTTC. It translates to CASSTGLSSYEQYF.

This chain uses TRBV18 with TRBJ2-7; 11 positions match TRBD2. The CDR3 is 15 residues long. Germline CDR1 and CDR2: KGHSH and LQKENI. Trimming removed 4 bases from V and 3 bases from J; junction bases left unmatched: 5. For the CDR3, the DNA is TGTGCCAGCTCACAAACTAGCGGGAGAAGCTACGAGCAGTACTTC. Translated: CASSQTSGRSYEQYF.

The chain joins TRBV5-4 to TRBJ2-1; TRBD2 matches 10 bases. Trimming took 4 bases from V and 12 from J; bases not matched to a gene: 16. Per the germline V gene, CDR1 is SGHNT and CDR2 is YYREEE (reference sequence). The CDR3 is made up of 16 amino acids. The CDR3 loop is CASSGASGRKGSGQFF. As DNA, the CDR3 is TGTGCCAGCAGCGGAGCTAGCGGGAGAAAGGGGAGCGGGCAGTTCTTC.

The chain uses TRBV27 and TRBJ2-5; the D gene is possibly TRBD1 (6 bases). The closer fit of TRBJ2-7 to the DNA end suggests the J call may be wrong. From germline, CDR1 is MNHEY and CDR2 SMNVEV (reference sequence). The CDR3 spans 15 residues. In nucleotides, the CDR3 is TGTGCCAGCAGTTTCGGGGACACGCACTCCTACGAGCAGTACTTC. Amino acid sequence: CASSFGDTHSYEQYF.

The V gene is TRBV5-4, the J gene TRBJ1-4, with D perhaps TRBD1 (5 bases). Germline V lookup: CDR1 SGHNT, CDR2 YYREEE (reference sequence). V was clipped by 0 bases and J by 5 bases, with 14 bases between them. The CDR3 extends over 16 amino acids. The CDR3 spells CASSLDPQGKNEKLFF. The CDR3 DNA sequence: TGTGCCAGCAGCTTGGATCCGCAGGGCAAGAATGAAAAACTGTTTTTT.

The chain is built from TRBV28 and TRBJ2-1; D unresolved. Germline V gene data show CDR1 as MDHEN and CDR2 as SYDVKM. The CDR3 loop spans 14 amino acids. Trimming pared 3 bases from V and 4 bases from J, leaving 10 bases between. CDR3 DNA sequence: TGTGCCAGCAGTTTTATGGAGTCTTACAATGAGCAGTTCTTC. Protein: CASSFMESYNEQFF.

The V call is TRBV7-9, the J call TRBJ1-4; 8 bases agree with TRBD1. Losses at the gene ends were 1 base for V and 7 bases for J; bases not matched to a gene: 8. The CDR3 loop spans 16 amino acids. CDR1 is SEHNR, CDR2 FQNEAQ, per germline (reference sequence). CDR3 sequence: CASSLDATGGTEKLFF. DNA of the CDR3: TGTGCCAGCAGCTTAGATGCCACAGGGGGAACTGAAAAACTGTTTTTT.

The rearrangement joins TRBV5-6 to TRBJ2-5; 7 positions agree with TRBD1. Germline loops: CDR1 SGHDT, CDR2 YYEEEE. With 3 bases clipped from V and 5 bases from J, the junction kept 7 bases outside the gene matches. The CDR3 spans 14 residues. This CDR3 is CASSSTGPGETQYF. The CDR3 DNA sequence: TGTGCCAGCAGCTCGACAGGGCCCGGGGAGACCCAGTACTTC. The complete variable domain, with remaining parts taken from reference TRBV5-6 and TRBJ2-5, reads DAGVTQSPTHLIKTRGQQVTLRCSPKSGHDTVSWYQQALGQGPQFIFQYYEEEERQRGNFPDRFSGHQFPNYSSELNVNALLLGDSALYLCASSSTGPGETQYFGPGTRLLVL.

A word on this clone: A junction end diverges from the germline sequence, so it may reflect a read error. The same CDR3 can be traced to other DNA sequences in this sample. This chain connects TRBV28 to TRBJ2-2; tentatively, D is TRBD2 (6 bases). The CDR3 totals 15 residues. The germline CDR1 and CDR2 sequences are MDHEN and SYDVKM. This CDR3 reads CASSFGGRNTGELFF. The CDR3 DNA reads TGTGCCAGTAGTTTCGGGGGTAGGAACACCGGGGAGCTGTTTTTT.

The chain couples TRBV27 to TRBJ2-2; TRBD2 aligns across 8 bases. V trimming: 7 bases; J trimming: 1 base; junction bases outside the gene matches: 14. Germline CDR1 is MNHEY and CDR2 is SMNVEV (reference sequence). The CDR3 has 18 residues. CDR3 sequence reads: CASTVYPLLAGNTGELFF. The CDR3 region has the DNA TGTGCCAGCACCGTTTACCCCCTGCTAGCGGGGAACACCGGGGAGCTGTTTTTT.

J is TRBJ2-1 and V is TRBV6-6; a weak D match, TRBD2 (5 bases). The CDR3 has 11 residues. Germline CDR1 is MNHNY and CDR2 is SVGAGI (reference sequence). Trimming shortened V by 5 bases and J by 10 bases, and 9 bases separated the two germline ends. The CDR3 spells CASSGVAEQFF. Written as DNA, the CDR3 is TGTGCCAGCAGTGGGGTAGCGGAGCAGTTCTTC.

The chain uses TRBV7-9 and TRBJ2-5; a possible D gene is TRBD2 (6 bases). Per the germline V gene, CDR1 is SEHNR and CDR2 is FQNEAQ (reference sequence). The CDR3 is 11 amino acids. Between the trimmed V and J ends, which lost 3 bases and 7 bases, there was a span of 6 bases. The CDR3 DNA is TGTGCCAGCAGCTTGGGGGGGACCCAGTACTTC. Translation gives CASSLGGTQYF.